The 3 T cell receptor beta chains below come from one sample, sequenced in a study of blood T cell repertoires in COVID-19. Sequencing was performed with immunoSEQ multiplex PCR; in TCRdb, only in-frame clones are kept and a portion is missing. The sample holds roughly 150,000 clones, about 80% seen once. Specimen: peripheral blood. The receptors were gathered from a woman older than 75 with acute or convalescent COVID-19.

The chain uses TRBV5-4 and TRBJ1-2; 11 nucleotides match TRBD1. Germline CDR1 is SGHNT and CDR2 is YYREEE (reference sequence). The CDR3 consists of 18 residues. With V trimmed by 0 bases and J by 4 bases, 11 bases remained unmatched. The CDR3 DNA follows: TGTGCCAGCAGCTTGGCCCGGACAGGGGGCGTAGGTCGCTATGGCTACACCTTC. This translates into CASSLARTGGVGRYGYTF.

CDR3 sequence reads: CASSSRTGIHTGELFF. The CDR3 nucleotides are TGTGCCAGCAGCTCAAGAACAGGGATCCACACCGGGGAGCTGTTTTTT. The chain has TRBV7-8 and TRBJ2-2; possibly TRBD1 for D (6 bases). The CDR3 runs 16 residues. V lost 4 bases and J 3 bases, leaving 15 bases between the germline ends. Germline CDR1 is SGHVS and CDR2 is FQNEAQ.

The CDR3 region has the DNA TGTGCCAGCAGTAACCTCGACAGGGGAAATCCCTACGAGCAGTACTTC. This sequence encodes CASSNLDRGNPYEQYF. The rearrangement links TRBV6-6 to TRBJ2-7; TRBD1 matches 8 bases. The V and J ends lost 5 bases and 2 bases, in that order; junction bases with no gene match: 11. This CDR3 spans 16 amino acids. In germline, CDR1 is MNHNY, CDR2 SVGAGI (reference sequence).